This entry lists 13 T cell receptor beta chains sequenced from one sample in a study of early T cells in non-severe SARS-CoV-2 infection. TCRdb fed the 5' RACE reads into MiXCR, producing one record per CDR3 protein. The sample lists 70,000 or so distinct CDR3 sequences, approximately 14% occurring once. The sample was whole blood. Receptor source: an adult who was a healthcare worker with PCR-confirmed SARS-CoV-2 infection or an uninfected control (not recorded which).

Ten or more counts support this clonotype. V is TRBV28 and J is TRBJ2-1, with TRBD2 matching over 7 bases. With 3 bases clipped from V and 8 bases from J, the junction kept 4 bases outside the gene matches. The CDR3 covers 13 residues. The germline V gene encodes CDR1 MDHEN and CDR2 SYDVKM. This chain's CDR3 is CASSFRLADEQFF. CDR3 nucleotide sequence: TGTGCCAGCAGTTTCCGACTAGCAGATGAGCAGTTCTTC. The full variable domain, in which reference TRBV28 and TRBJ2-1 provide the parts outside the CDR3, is DVKVTQSSRYLVKRTGEKVFLECVQDMDHENMFWYRQDPGLGLRLIYFSYDVKMKEKGDIPEGYSVSREKKERFSLILESASTNQTSMYLCASSFRLADEQFFGPGTRLTVL.

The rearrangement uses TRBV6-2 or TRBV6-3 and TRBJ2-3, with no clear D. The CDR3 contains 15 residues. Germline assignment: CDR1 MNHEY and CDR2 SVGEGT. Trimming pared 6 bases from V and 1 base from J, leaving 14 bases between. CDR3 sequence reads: CASSTRKVRTDTQYF. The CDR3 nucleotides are TGTGCCAGCAGCACCCGGAAGGTCCGCACAGATACGCAGTATTTT.

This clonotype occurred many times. The DNA of the CDR3 is TGTGCCACCAGGAGTACTAATGAAAAACTGTTTTTT. Encoded protein: CATRSTNEKLFF. The rearrangement joins TRBV28 to TRBJ1-4; D gene unclear. Trimming removed 10 bases from V and 2 bases from J, with 8 bases in between. Germline V gene data show CDR1 as MDHEN and CDR2 as SYDVKM. The CDR3 runs to 12 residues.

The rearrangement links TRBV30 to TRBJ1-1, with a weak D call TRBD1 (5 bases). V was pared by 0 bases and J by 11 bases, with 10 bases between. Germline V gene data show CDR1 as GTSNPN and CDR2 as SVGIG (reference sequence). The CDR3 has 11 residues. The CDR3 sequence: CAWSVPGNAFF. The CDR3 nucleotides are TGTGCCTGGAGTGTACCAGGGAACGCTTTCTTT. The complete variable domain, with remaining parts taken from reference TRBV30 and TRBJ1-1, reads SQTIHQWPATLVQPVGSPLSLECTVEGTSNPNLYWYRQAAGRGLQLLFYSVGIGQISSEVPQNLSASRPQDRQFILSSKKLLLSDSGFYLCAWSVPGNAFFGQGTRLTVV.

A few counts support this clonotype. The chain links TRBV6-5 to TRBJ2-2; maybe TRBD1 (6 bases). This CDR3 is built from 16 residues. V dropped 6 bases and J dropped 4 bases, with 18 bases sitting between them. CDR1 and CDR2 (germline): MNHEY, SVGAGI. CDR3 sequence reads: CASSYSRGKGTGELFF. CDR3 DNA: TGTGCCAGCAGCTACAGTAGGGGGAAAGGCACCGGGGAGCTGTTTTTT.

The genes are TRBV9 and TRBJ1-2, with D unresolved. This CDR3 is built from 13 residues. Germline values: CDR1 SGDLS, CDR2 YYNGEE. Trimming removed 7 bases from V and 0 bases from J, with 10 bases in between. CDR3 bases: TGTGCCAGCGAGGGTTCTACTAACTATGGCTACACCTTC. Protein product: CASEGSTNYGYTF.

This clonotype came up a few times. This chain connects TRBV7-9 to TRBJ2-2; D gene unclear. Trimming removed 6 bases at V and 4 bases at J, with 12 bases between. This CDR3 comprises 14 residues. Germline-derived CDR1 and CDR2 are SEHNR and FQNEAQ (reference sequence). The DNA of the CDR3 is TGTGCCAGCAGGATGAGCTCTGGCACCGGGGAGCTGTTTTTT. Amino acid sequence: CASRMSSGTGELFF.

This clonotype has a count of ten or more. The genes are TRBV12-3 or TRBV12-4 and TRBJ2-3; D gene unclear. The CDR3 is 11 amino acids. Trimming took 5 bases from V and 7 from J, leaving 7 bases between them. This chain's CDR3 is CASSPEYTQYF. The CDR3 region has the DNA TGTGCCAGCAGTCCAGAGTATACGCAGTATTTT.

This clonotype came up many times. In DNA, the CDR3 is TGCAGCGTTGAAGATCGGGGTTCCGATACGCAGTATTTT. Amino acid sequence: CSVEDRGSDTQYF. This chain connects TRBV29-1 to TRBJ2-3, with a possible D match to TRBD2 (5 bases). Germline V gene lookup returns CDR1 SQVTM and CDR2 ANQGSEA. Deletions cut 0 bases from V and 6 bases from J, with 10 bases between. The CDR3 loop spans 13 amino acids.

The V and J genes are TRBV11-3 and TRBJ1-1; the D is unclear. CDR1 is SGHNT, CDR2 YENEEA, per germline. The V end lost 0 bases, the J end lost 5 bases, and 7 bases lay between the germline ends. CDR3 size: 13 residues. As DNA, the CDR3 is TGTGCCAGCAGCTTAGACCCGGGAACTGAAGCTTTCTTT. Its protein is CASSLDPGTEAFF. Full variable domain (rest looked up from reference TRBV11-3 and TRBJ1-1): EAGVVQSPRYKIIEKKQPVAFWCNPISGHNTLYWYLQNLGQGPELLIRYENEEAVDDSQLPKDRFSAERLKGVDSTLKIQPAELGDSAVYLCASSLDPGTEAFFGQGTRLTVV.

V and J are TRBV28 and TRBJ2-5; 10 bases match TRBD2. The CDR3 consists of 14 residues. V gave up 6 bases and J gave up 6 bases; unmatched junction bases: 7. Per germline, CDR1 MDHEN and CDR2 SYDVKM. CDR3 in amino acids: CASSSGGAGKTQYF. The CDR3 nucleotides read TGTGCCAGCAGCAGCGGGGGGGCGGGAAAGACCCAGTACTTC.

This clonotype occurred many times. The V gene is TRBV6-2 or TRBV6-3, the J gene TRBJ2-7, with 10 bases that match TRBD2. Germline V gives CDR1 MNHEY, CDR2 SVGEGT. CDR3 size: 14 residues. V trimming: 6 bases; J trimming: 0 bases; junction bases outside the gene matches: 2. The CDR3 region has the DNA TGTGCCAGCAGACTAGCGGGAATCTCCTACGAGCAGTACTTC. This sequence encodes CASRLAGISYEQYF.

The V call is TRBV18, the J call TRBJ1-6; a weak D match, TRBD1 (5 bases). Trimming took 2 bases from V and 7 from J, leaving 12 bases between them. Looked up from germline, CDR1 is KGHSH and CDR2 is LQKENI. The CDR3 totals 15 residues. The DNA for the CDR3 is TGTGCCAGCTCACCAGGGGGTGCGAAGAATTCACCCCTCCACTTT. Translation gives CASSPGGAKNSPLHF.